This TCR beta chain was recorded in a study of shared clonotypes between healthy human individuals. Replicate PCRs for sorted subsets used 200 ng DNA; this equaled 25,000 to 30,000 T cell genomes. Using immunoSEQ multiplex PCR, the repertoire was profiled, and TCRdb retains in-frame clones only, with some absent. The top ten clones hold over 1.3% of a sample with 850,000 to 1,200,000 clones, more than 60% of them seen once. Note on this clone: Its antigen remains unknown.

This CDR3 contains 16 residues. With V trimmed by 5 bases and J by 6 bases, 13 bases remained unmatched. CDR1 and CDR2 (germline): LNHDA, SQIVND (reference sequence). Study findings and constraints: The represented genetic and exposure-history diversity was limited by the small number of donors. Generation probability values for non-shared clonotypes were lower than those for clonotypes shared by all four donors.

The material sequenced was memory CD4+ T cells sorted from blood. Subset: CD45RA-negative fraction. This sequence was found in a man in his late teens or twenties in good health. V gene TRBV19 combines with J gene TRBJ2-1; 7 bases match TRBD2. The CDR3 is CASSDWGGRGANEQFF. As DNA, the CDR3 is TGTGCCAGTAGTGATTGGGGCGGGAGAGGGGCCAATGAGCAGTTCTTC.